The rows below give T cell receptor beta chains drawn from one sample of a study of technical replicates of blood from a few donors. Some clones are missing from TCRdb's copy, which holds only in-frame ones; the method was immunoSEQ multiplex PCR. Here the sample spans around 72,000 clones, 92% being singletons. Sequencing was done on a sample of T cells isolated from PBMCs. These receptors were obtained from a human donor in good health. Both conserved end residues are part of each CDR3. Each record gives: V gene, J gene, clone size, D gene, CDR3 DNA, CDR3 protein. D genes are given only for firm matches. Expanded clones are given a class, and other clones once, few, many or no size at all.

>TRBV27|TRBJ2-3|NA|TRBD1
TGTGCCAGCAGTTCGGGGACAGGTAACACAGATACGCAGTATTTT
CASSSGTGNTDTQYF
>TRBV28|TRBJ1-3|NA|NA
TGTGCCAGCAGCCCCCCGGGAGGAAACACCATATATTTT
CASSPPGGNTIYF
>TRBV14|TRBJ1-2|NA|NA
TGTGCCAGCAGCCAAGAACTGAACTATGGCTACACCTTC
CASSQELNYGYTF
>TRBV5-1|TRBJ2-5|NA|TRBD2
TGCGCCAGCAGCTTGGAGGCTAGCGGGGCTCGGGAGCAGTACTTC
CASSLEASGAREQYF
>TRBV28|TRBJ1-1|NA|NA
TGTGCCAGCAGTTTTGTAGGGGCGGAGGGTGAAGCTTTCTTT
CASSFVGAEGEAFF
>TRBV4-2|TRBJ1-5|once|NA
TGTGCCAGCAGCCAAGATGGAGGGGAGGGCAATCAGCCCCAGCATTTT
CASSQDGGEGNQPQHF
>TRBV27|TRBJ2-7|NA|NA
TGTGCCAGCAGTTTACAGAGGAGCTCCTACGAGCAGTACTTC
CASSLQRSSYEQYF
>TRBV6-5|TRBJ1-2|NA|NA
TGTGCCAGCAGTTATACCGCCAGGGATGGCTACACCTTC
CASSYTARDGYTF
>TRBV19|TRBJ2-7|NA|TRBD1
TGTGCCAGTAGTAGGACAGGGTACGAGCAGTACTTC
CASSRTGYEQYF
>TRBV19|TRBJ1-2|once|NA
TGTGCCAGTAGTACATACACCAACTATGGCTACACCTTC
CASSTYTNYGYTF
>TRBV20-1|TRBJ1-2|NA|NA
TGCAGTGCTAGGGTCGGGTATGGCTACACCTTC
CSARVGYGYTF
>TRBV7-3|TRBJ2-1|once|NA
TGTGCCAGCAGCGCCTCTAGCGATCCCTACAATGAGCAGTTCTTC
CASSASSDPYNEQFF
>TRBV7-9|TRBJ1-2|NA|TRBD1
TGTGCCAGCGTCGAACAGGGGGGCGCAGCTAACTATGGCTACACCTTC
CASVEQGGAANYGYTF
>TRBV30|TRBJ2-7|NA|NA
TGTGCCTGGAGGGCAGGTTTTTACGAGCAGTACTTC
CAWRAGFYEQYF
>TRBV2|TRBJ1-2|NA|TRBD1
TGTGCCAGCAGGGGACAGGGGGACTATGGCTACACCTTC
CASRGQGDYGYTF
>TRBV7-9|TRBJ2-1|NA|TRBD2
TGTGCCAGCAGCTTAAAAGGGACTAGCGGGAGAAGTTGGGAGCAGTTCTTC
CASSLKGTSGRSWEQFF
>TRBV30|TRBJ1-2|once|NA
TGTGCCTGGAGTGGGCAGGTCGCTAACTATGGCTACACCTTC
CAWSGQVANYGYTF
>TRBV27|TRBJ1-2|NA|NA
TGTGCCAGCAGCATCCGGGCAGGGAACTATGGCTACACCTTC
CASSIRAGNYGYTF
>TRBV14|TRBJ2-7|NA|TRBD1
TGTGCCAGCAGCACCTGGGACAGCCAAGGCGAGCAGTACTTC
CASSTWDSQGEQYF
>TRBV27|TRBJ2-5|NA|NA
TGTGCCAGCAGTTTGGTGACAGGGAGGCCAGAGACCCAGTACTTC
CASSLVTGRPETQYF
>TRBV4-3|TRBJ2-5|NA|NA
TGCGCCAGCAGCCAAGAGGCCCAAGAGACCCAGTACTTC
CASSQEAQETQYF
>TRBV28|TRBJ2-3|NA|TRBD2
TGTGCCAGCAGTCCAACTGGAAATAAAGCGGGAGCACAGTATTTT
CASSPTGNKAGAQYF
>TRBV4-2|TRBJ1-1|few|NA
TGTGCCAGCAGCCAAGATCGGACTTACCGGACTGAAGCTTTCTTT
CASSQDRTYRTEAFF
>TRBV28|TRBJ2-1|NA|NA
TGTGCCAGCAGTCCCACTAGTACTGCATACAATGAGCAGTTCTTC
CASSPTSTAYNEQFF
>TRBV19|TRBJ2-3|NA|NA
TGTGCCAGTAGCCTGAGGGTTGAACTCACAGATACGCAGTATTTT
CASSLRVELTDTQYF
>TRBV6-5|TRBJ2-4|NA|NA
TGTGCCAGCAGTTGGGTTCAGGCCAGGGACATTCAGTACTTC
CASSWVQARDIQYF
>TRBV11-3|TRBJ1-1|NA|NA
TGTGCCAGCGGAGCCAAAGACACTGAAGCTTTCTTT
CASGAKDTEAFF
>TRBV19|TRBJ2-7|NA|TRBD2
TGTGCCAGTAGTATTGGCGGGAGGTACAGCTACGAGCAGTACTTC
CASSIGGRYSYEQYF
>TRBV30|TRBJ2-5|NA|NA
TGTGCCTGGGCGAAAAACTGGGGCAGGGAAGAGACCCAGTACTTC
CAWAKNWGREETQYF
>TRBV15|TRBJ1-5|NA|TRBD1
TGTGCCACCAGCAGAGAGGGACAGGGGGCCCAGCCCCAGCATTTT
CATSREGQGAQPQHF
>TRBV28|TRBJ2-5|NA|TRBD1
TGTGCCAGCAGTCCGGACAGGGTCGGACAAGAGACCCAGTACTTC
CASSPDRVGQETQYF
>TRBV9|TRBJ2-2|NA|TRBD2
TGTGCCAGCAGCGTAGAAGTAGCGGGGGCATACACCGGGGAGCTGTTTTTT
CASSVEVAGAYTGELFF
>TRBV19|TRBJ1-2|NA|NA
TGTGCCAGTATTTCCGAGACAGGAGCCTATGGCTACACCTTC
CASISETGAYGYTF
>TRBV7-9|TRBJ1-5|NA|NA
TGTGCCAGCAGCTTAGTGGGGAGGGAACAGCCCCAGCATTTT
CASSLVGREQPQHF
>TRBV7-3|TRBJ1-2|NA|NA
TGTGCCAGCAGCTTAGGATGGCAGGGCGGTGGCTACACCTTC
CASSLGWQGGGYTF
>TRBV11-3|TRBJ2-2|NA|NA
TGTGCCAGCAGCTTAGCGGGAGGGGAGCTGTTTTTT
CASSLAGGELFF
>TRBV27|TRBJ1-5|NA|NA
TGTGCCAGCAAGGTATACGGGGTCGGGAGATTAGACCAGCCCCAGCATTTT
CASKVYGVGRLDQPQHF
>TRBV25-1|TRBJ2-5|NA|NA
TGTGCCAGCAGTGAAATGGTTAGCGTGGACGAGACCCAGTACTTC
CASSEMVSVDETQYF
>TRBV9|TRBJ2-7|NA|NA
TGTGCCAGCAGCACGACAGGGACTGTCTCCGAGCAGTACTTC
CASSTTGTVSEQYF
>TRBV6-6|TRBJ1-1|NA|NA
TGTGCCAGCAGTTACTTAGGAGGAAACACTGAAGCTTTCTTT
CASSYLGGNTEAFF